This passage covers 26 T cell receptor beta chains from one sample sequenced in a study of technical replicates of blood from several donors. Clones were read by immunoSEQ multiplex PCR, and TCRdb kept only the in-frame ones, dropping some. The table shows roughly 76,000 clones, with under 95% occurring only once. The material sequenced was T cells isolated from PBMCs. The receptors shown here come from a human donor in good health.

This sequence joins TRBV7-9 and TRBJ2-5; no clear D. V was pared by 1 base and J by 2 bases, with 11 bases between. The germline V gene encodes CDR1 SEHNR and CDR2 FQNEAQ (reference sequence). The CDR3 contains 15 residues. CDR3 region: CASSLGSTSQETQYF. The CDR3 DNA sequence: TGTGCCAGCAGCTTAGGGTCGACATCACAAGAGACCCAGTACTTC.

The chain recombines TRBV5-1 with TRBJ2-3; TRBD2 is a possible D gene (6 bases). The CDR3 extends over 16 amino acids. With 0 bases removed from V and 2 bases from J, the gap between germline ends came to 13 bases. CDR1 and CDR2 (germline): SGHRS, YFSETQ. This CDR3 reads CASSLDARGITDTQYF. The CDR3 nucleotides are TGCGCCAGCAGCTTGGACGCTCGCGGGATCACAGATACGCAGTATTTT.

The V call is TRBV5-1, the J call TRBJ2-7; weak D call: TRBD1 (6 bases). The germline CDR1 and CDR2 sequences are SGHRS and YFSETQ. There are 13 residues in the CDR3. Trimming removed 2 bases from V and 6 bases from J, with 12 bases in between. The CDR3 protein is CASSFNRELEQYF. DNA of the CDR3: TGCGCCAGCAGCTTCAACAGGGAACTCGAGCAGTACTTC.

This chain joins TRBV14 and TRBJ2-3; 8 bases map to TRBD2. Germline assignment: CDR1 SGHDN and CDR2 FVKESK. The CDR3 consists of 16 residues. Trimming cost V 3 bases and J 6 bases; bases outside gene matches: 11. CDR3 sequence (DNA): TGTGCCAGCAGCCAGGCGGGGGGTCTCTTACGTGATACGCAGTATTTT. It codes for CASSQAGGLLRDTQYF.

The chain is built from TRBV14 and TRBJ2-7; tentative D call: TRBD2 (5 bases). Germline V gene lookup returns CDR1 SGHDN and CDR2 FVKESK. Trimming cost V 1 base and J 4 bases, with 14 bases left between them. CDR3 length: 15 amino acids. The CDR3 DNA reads TGTGCCAGCAGCCAAGTGGGAGCAGGACGTTACGAGCAGTACTTC. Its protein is CASSQVGAGRYEQYF.

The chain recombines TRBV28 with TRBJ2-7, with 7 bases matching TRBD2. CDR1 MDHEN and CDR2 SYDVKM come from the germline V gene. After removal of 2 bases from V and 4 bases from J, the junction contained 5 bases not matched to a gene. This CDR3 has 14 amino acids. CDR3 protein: CASSLPSGGYEQYF. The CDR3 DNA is TGTGCCAGCAGTTTACCTAGCGGAGGGTACGAGCAGTACTTC.

CDR3 residues: CASRPLRGEETQYF. CDR3 nucleotide sequence: TGTGCCAGCCGTCCCCTCAGGGGTGAAGAGACCCAGTACTTC. This rearrangement joins TRBV7-9 to TRBJ2-5; D is possibly TRBD1 (6 bases). Germline V gene data show CDR1 as SEHNR and CDR2 as FQNEAQ (reference sequence). This CDR3 has 14 amino acids. V gave up 8 bases and J gave up 3 bases, with 16 bases separating them.

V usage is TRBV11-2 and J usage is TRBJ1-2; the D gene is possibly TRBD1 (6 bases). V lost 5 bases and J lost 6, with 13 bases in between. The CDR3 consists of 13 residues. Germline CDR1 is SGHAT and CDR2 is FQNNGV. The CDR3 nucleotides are TGTGCCAGCAGCCGTCCCTACAGGGATGGCTACACCTTC. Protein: CASSRPYRDGYTF.

The CDR3 sequence is CASSLGTADQPQHF. DNA of the CDR3: TGCGCCAGCAGCTTGGGGACAGCTGATCAGCCCCAGCATTTT. The genes are TRBV5-1 and TRBJ1-5; TRBD1 might be the D (6 bases). Trimming shortened V by 0 bases and J by 5 bases, and 9 bases separated the two germline ends. This CDR3 has 14 amino acids. Germline V gene lookup returns CDR1 SGHRS and CDR2 YFSETQ. Using reference TRBV5-1 and TRBJ1-5 for the parts outside the CDR3, the full variable domain is KAGVTQTPRYLIKTRGQQVTLSCSPISGHRSVSWYQQTPGQGLQFLFEYFSETQRNKGNFPGRFSGRQFSNSRSEMNVSTLELGDSALYLCASSLGTADQPQHFGDGTRLSIL.

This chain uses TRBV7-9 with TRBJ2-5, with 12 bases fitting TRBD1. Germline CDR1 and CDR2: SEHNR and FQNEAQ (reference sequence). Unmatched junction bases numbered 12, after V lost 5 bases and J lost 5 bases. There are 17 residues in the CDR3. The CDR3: CASSPGVGTGGFETQYF. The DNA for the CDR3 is TGTGCCAGCAGCCCAGGCGTCGGGACAGGGGGCTTTGAGACCCAGTACTTC.

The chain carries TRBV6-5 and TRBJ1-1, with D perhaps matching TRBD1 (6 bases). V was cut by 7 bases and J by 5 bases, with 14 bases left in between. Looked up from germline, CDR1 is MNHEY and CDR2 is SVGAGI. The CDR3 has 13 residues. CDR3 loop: CASTRGGGTEAFF. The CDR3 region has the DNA TGTGCCAGCACCCGAGGGGGGGGGACTGAAGCTTTCTTT.

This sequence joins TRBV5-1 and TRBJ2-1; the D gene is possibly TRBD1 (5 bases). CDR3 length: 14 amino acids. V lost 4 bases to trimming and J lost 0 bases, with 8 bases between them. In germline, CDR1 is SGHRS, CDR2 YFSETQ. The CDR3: CASSQTGSYNEQFF. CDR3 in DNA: TGCGCCAGCAGCCAAACAGGCTCCTACAATGAGCAGTTCTTC.

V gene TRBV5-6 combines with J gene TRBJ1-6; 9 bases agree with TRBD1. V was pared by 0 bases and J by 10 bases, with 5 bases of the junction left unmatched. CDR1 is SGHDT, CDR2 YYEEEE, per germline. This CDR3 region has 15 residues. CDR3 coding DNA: TGTGCCAGCAGCTTGGGGGACAGGGTTTCGTCACCCCTCCACTTT. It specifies CASSLGDRVSSPLHF.

The CDR3 region has the DNA TGTGCCAGCAGTGAATCGGACAGGGGGCTGAATGAGCAGTTCTTC. Protein product: CASSESDRGLNEQFF. The J gene is TRBJ2-1, the V gene TRBV25-1; the match to TRBD1 covers 11 bases. CDR1 and CDR2 from the germline V gene are MGHDK and SYGVNS. The CDR3 extends over 15 amino acids. V was clipped by 1 base and J by 7 bases; unmatched bases: 3.

In DNA form, the CDR3 reads TGTGCCAGCACCGGGAGTTCCTACAATGAGCAGTTCTTC. Its translation: CASTGSSYNEQFF. The chain employs TRBV2 and TRBJ2-1, with D possibly TRBD2 on 6 matching bases. This CDR3 comprises 13 residues. Germline V CDR1 and CDR2: SNHLY, FYNNEI. Trimming removed 7 bases from V and 1 base from J, with 8 bases in between.

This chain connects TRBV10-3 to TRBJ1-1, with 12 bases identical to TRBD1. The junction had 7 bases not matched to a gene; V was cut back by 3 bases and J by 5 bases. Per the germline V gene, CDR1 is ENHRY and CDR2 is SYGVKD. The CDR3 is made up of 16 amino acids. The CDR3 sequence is CAISEKGQGAFTEAFF. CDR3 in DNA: TGTGCCATCAGTGAAAAGGGACAGGGGGCGTTTACTGAAGCTTTCTTT.

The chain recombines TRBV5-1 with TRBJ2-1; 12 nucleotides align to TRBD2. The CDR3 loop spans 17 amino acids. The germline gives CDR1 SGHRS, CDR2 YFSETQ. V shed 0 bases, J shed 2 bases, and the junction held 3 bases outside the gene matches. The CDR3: CASSLGASGGAYNEQFF. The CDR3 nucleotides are TGCGCCAGCAGCTTGGGCGCTAGCGGGGGGGCCTACAATGAGCAGTTCTTC.

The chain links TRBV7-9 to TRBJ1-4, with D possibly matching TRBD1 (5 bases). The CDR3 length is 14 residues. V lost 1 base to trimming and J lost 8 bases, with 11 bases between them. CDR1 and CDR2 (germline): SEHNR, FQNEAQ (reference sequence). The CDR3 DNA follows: TGTGCCAGCAGCTTAGGCAGGGATCGGGAAAAACTGTTTTTT. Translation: CASSLGRDREKLFF.

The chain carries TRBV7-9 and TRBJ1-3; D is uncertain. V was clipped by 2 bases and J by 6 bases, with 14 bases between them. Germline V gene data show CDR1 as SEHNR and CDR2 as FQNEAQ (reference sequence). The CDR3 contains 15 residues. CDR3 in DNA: TGTGCCAGCAGCTTACGGGGATCCGGAGAAAACACCATATATTTT. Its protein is CASSLRGSGENTIYF.

Written as DNA, the CDR3 is TGTGCCAGCAGTTCACAACCAACTAATGAAAAACTGTTTTTT. Its translation is CASSSQPTNEKLFF. V is TRBV6-5 and J is TRBJ1-4; no clear D. The CDR3 spans 14 residues. CDR1 and CDR2 (germline): MNHEY, SVGAGI. Trimming pared 4 bases from V and 0 bases from J, leaving 6 bases between.

The CDR3, as DNA: TGTGCCAGCAGCTTGGCTGGTTGGGACTCTAACTATGGCTACACCTTC. Protein sequence: CASSLAGWDSNYGYTF. The chain couples TRBV5-4 to TRBJ1-2, with a possible D match to TRBD1 (5 bases). Trimming removed 0 bases at V and 0 bases at J, with 12 bases between. This CDR3 is built from 16 residues. CDR1 and CDR2 (germline): SGHNT, YYREEE (reference sequence).

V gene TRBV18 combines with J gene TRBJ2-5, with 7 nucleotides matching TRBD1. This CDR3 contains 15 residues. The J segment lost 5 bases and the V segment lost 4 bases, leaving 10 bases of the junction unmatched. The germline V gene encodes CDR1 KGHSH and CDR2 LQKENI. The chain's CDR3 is CASSLPGTDMETQYF. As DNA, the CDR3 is TGTGCCAGCTCACTGCCCGGGACAGACATGGAGACCCAGTACTTC. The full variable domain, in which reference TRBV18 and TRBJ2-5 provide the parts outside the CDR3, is NAGVMQNPRHLVRRRGQEARLRCSPMKGHSHVYWYRQLPEEGLKFMVYLQKENIIDESGMPKERFSAEFPKEGPSILRIQQVVRGDSAAYFCASSLPGTDMETQYFGPGTRLLVL.

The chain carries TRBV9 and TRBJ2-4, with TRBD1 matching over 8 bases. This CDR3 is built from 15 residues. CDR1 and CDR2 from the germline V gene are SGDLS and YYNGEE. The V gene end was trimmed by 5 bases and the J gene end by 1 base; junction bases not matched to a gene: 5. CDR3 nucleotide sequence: TGTGCCAGCAGTGAAAACAGGGGGGCCAAAAACATTCAGTACTTC. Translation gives CASSENRGAKNIQYF.

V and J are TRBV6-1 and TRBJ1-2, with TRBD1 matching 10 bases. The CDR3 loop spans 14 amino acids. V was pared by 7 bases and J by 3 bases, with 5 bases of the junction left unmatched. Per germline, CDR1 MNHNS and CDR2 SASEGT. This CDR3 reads CASIKTGGDYGYTF. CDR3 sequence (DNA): TGTGCCAGCATCAAGACAGGGGGCGACTATGGCTACACCTTC.

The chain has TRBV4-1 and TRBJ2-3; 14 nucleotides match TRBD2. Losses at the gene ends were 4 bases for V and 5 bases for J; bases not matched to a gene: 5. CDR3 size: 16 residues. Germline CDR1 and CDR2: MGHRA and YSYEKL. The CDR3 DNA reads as TGCGCCAGCAGCCCGACTAGCGGGAGGGCCAGAGATACGCAGTATTTT. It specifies CASSPTSGRARDTQYF.

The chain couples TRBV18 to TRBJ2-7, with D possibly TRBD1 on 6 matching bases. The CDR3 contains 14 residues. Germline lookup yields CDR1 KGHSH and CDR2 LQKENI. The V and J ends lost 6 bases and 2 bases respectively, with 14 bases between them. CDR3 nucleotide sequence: TGTGCCAGCTCCCCCGCAGGGGCTGCCTACGAGCAGTACTTC. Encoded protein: CASSPAGAAYEQYF.